This T cell receptor (beta chain) was captured by sequencing in a study of vaccination and CD4 T cells after COVID-19. Turning to the study itself: From HCoV-229E, HCoV-OC43, HCoV-NL63 and SARS-CoV-2, overlapping spike peptides were used to stimulate the cells.

A word on this clonotype: Its antigen is not identified.

Noted treatment: 10-day PBMC culture with coronavirus spike peptide pools or control peptides (ViraFEST assay). CDR1 is SGHTA and CDR2 is FQGNSA in the germline V gene. The CDR3 has 19 residues. V gave up 6 bases and J gave up 5 bases, with 26 bases separating them. The assay that was used to sequence DNA from cultured CD4+ T cells was the Oncomine TCR Beta short-read assay. Genomic DNA was drawn out of CD4+ T cells grown in culture. One entry per CDR3 protein, called by TCRdb with MiXCR from the PCR reads. The sample carries around 13,000 distinct CDR3 sequences, 70% to 80% recorded once. Study-wide findings and caveats: Convalescent patients saw a median 86.3% of their reactive clones show up only after vaccination. A nonsignificant median increase from 21 to 38 SARS-CoV-2-reactive clonotypes was observed.

This TCR was recovered from a human donor who had recovered from COVID-19. The specimen sequenced was CD4+ T cells from blood, cultured in vitro. This chain links TRBV7-2 with TRBJ1-6, with D possibly TRBD1 on 6 matching bases. CDR3 sequence reads: CASSGRGRGSTVHNSPLHF. The CDR3 DNA reads as TGTGCCAGCAGTGGCAGGGGCCGGGGGTCCACCGTTCATAATTCACCCCTCCACTTT.